These 17 T cell receptor beta chains originate from one sample sequenced in a study of blood T cell repertoires in COVID-19. The protocol was immunoSEQ multiplex PCR, while the TCRdb copy is restricted to in-frame clones and leaves out a portion. The sample includes 350,000 to 400,000 clones, more than 70% seen only once; the top ten take more than 0.95%. The sequencing input was PBMCs or T cells enriched from blood (not recorded which). The receptors originated from a woman aged 18-35 years who had recovered from COVID-19.

The chain uses TRBV5-8 and TRBJ1-5, with a possible D match to TRBD1 (5 bases). The germline gives CDR1 SGHTS, CDR2 YDEGEE. The CDR3 has 16 amino acids. Trimming took 6 bases from V and 2 from J, leaving 18 bases between them. CDR3 bases: TGTGCCAGCACCAGCGGGGGAAATGGCCGCAATCAGCCCCAGCATTTT. This translates into CASTSGGNGRNQPQHF.

This chain joins TRBV29-1 and TRBJ2-1; 8 bases map to TRBD2. The CDR3 has 13 amino acids. From germline, CDR1 is SQVTM and CDR2 ANQGSEA. Germline trimming cut 6 bases from V and 9 bases from J; bases unmatched to any gene: 10. The CDR3 loop is CSVYGGAVGEQFF. As DNA, the CDR3 is TGCAGCGTCTACGGGGGGGCCGTCGGTGAGCAGTTCTTC.

The chain carries TRBV6-5 and TRBJ1-3, with a tentative D call TRBD1 (6 bases). Germline CDR1 and CDR2: MNHEY and SVGAGI. This CDR3 contains 16 residues. Trimming took off 0 bases at V and 6 bases at J, with 15 bases between the two ends. The CDR3 loop reads CASSYSVAGAANTIYF. For the CDR3, the DNA is TGTGCCAGCAGTTACTCCGTGGCAGGGGCGGCAAACACCATATATTTT.

The V gene is TRBV27, the J gene TRBJ2-7, with 11 bases identical to TRBD2. J lost 11 bases, V lost 4 bases, and 10 bases had no gene match. This CDR3 spans 14 amino acids. CDR1 is MNHEY and CDR2 is SMNVEV in the germline V gene (reference sequence). CDR3 DNA: TGTGCCAGCAGTTCCCGACTAGCGGGGCCACCGGAGTACTTC. It translates to CASSSRLAGPPEYF.

This clone was detected once. The rearrangement links TRBV7-2 to TRBJ2-2; TRBD2 might be the D (5 bases). Germline lookup yields CDR1 SGHTA and CDR2 FQGNSA. Trimming removed 4 bases from V and 3 bases from J, with 9 bases in between. CDR3 length equals 14 residues. The CDR3 loop is CASSSVLDTGELFF. DNA of the CDR3: TGTGCCAGCAGCTCAGTACTAGACACCGGGGAGCTGTTTTTT.

The chain links TRBV5-8 to TRBJ2-5; TRBD2 is a possible D gene (7 bases). Between the trimmed V and J ends, which lost 4 bases and 5 bases, there was a span of 15 bases. Germline CDR1 SGHTS, CDR2 YDEGEE. The CDR3 has 14 residues. In DNA, the CDR3 is TGTGCCAGCAGCGGGAGGGGGTTCACGGAGACCCAGTACTTC. Translating gives CASSGRGFTETQYF.

CDR3 residues: CASSVKDSKGYF. CDR3 nucleotides: TGTGCCAGCAGTGTAAAGGACAGTAAGGGGTACTTC. This chain connects TRBV12-3 or TRBV12-4 to TRBJ2-7; tentatively, D is TRBD1 (6 bases). The V end was cut by 5 bases, the J end by 12 bases, with 17 bases between. CDR3 size: 12 residues.

J is TRBJ1-5 and V is TRBV3-1 (or the pseudogene TRBV3-2); D is uncertain. Germline values: CDR1 LGHDT, CDR2 YNNKEL (reference sequence). There are 14 residues in the CDR3. V shed 4 bases and J shed 3 bases, with 10 bases lying between them. CDR3 loop: CASSPGLINQPQHF. The CDR3 coding sequence is TGTGCCAGCAGCCCTGGACTCATCAATCAGCCCCAGCATTTT.

The chain employs TRBV19 and TRBJ1-5; D remains unclear. V was trimmed by 1 base and J by 2 bases, leaving 9 bases between them. CDR3 size: 15 residues. Germline lookup yields CDR1 LNHDA and CDR2 SQIVND (reference sequence). In DNA, the CDR3 is TGTGCCAGTAGTATAGCCGGGAGTGGCAATCAGCCCCAGCATTTT. This gives the protein CASSIAGSGNQPQHF.

The chain is built from TRBV3-1 (or the pseudogene TRBV3-2) and TRBJ1-6, with D perhaps TRBD1 (6 bases). The CDR3 is 16 amino acids. Germline assignment: CDR1 LGHDT and CDR2 YNNKEL (reference sequence). Between the trimmed V and J ends, which lost 1 base and 6 bases, there was a span of 13 bases. In DNA, the CDR3 is TGTGCCAGCAGCCAAGTAGGGGGGGGCGGTAATTCACCCCTCCACTTT. Residues: CASSQVGGGGNSPLHF.

The chain employs TRBV7-2 and TRBJ2-1, with 8 bases matching TRBD2. The germline V gene encodes CDR1 SGHTA and CDR2 FQGNSA. The CDR3 extends over 16 amino acids. Losses at the gene ends were 5 bases for V and 6 bases for J; bases not matched to a gene: 12. The DNA of the CDR3 is TGTGCCAGCAGCACAGGAGCGGGGGTACCTTCCAATGAGCAGTTCTTC. As protein: CASSTGAGVPSNEQFF. The whole variable domain, remainder taken from reference TRBV7-2 and TRBJ2-1, is GAGVSQSPSNKVTEKGKDVELRCDPISGHTALYWYRQSLGQGLEFLIYFQGNSAPDKSGLPSDRFSAERTGGSVSTLTIQRTQQEDSAVYLCASSTGAGVPSNEQFFGPGTRLTVL.

The V gene is TRBV27, the J gene TRBJ2-2; D perhaps matches TRBD2 (6 bases). The CDR3 is 15 residues long. V shed 4 bases and J shed 9 bases, with 18 bases lying between them. From germline, CDR1 is MNHEY and CDR2 SMNVEV (reference sequence). CDR3 in DNA: TGTGCCAGCAGTTATACCGGGACTTCCAGCCGGGAGCTGTTTTTT. Translating it yields CASSYTGTSSRELFF.

This sequence joins TRBV9 and TRBJ1-5, with D perhaps TRBD1 (6 bases). The CDR3 runs 15 residues. Trimming took 4 bases from V and 5 from J, leaving 16 bases between them. Germline loops: CDR1 SGDLS, CDR2 YYNGEE. CDR3 region: CASSTSGGPDQPQHF. The CDR3 DNA reads TGTGCCAGCAGCACATCCGGGGGGCCGGATCAGCCCCAGCATTTT.

The J gene is TRBJ1-1, the V gene TRBV5-1, with 10 positions matching TRBD1. Trimming at V came to 3 bases and at J to 9 bases, leaving 14 bases not matched to a gene. This CDR3 has 16 residues. The germline gives CDR1 SGHRS, CDR2 YFSETQ. CDR3 coding DNA: TGCGCCAGCAGCTATTCCGGGACAGGGGAAGGGGGAAAAGCTTTCTTT. Its translation: CASSYSGTGEGGKAFF.

The chain carries TRBV9 and TRBJ1-6, with D possibly TRBD1 on 5 matching bases. CDR3 length: 15 residues. The germline V and J ends were trimmed by 0 bases and 7 bases, with 11 bases remaining between them. CDR1 and CDR2 (germline): SGDLS, YYNGEE. The CDR3 sequence is CASSVDGGRNSPLHF. As DNA, the CDR3 is TGTGCCAGCAGCGTAGACGGGGGTCGGAATTCACCCCTCCACTTT.

Note on this clone: Additional DNA sequences in this sample encode the identical CDR3. The V and J genes are TRBV6-5 and TRBJ1-2, with D perhaps matching TRBD1 (5 bases). This CDR3 spans 14 amino acids. Trimming took 7 bases from V and 2 from J, leaving 14 bases between them. Germline V gene data show CDR1 as MNHEY and CDR2 as SVGAGI. Here the CDR3 DNA reads TGTGCCAGCACCCGAACCGGGGGAAACTATGGCTACACCTTC. Protein sequence: CASTRTGGNYGYTF.

The chain is built from TRBV5-6 and TRBJ2-3, with a tentative D call TRBD2 (5 bases). CDR1 SGHDT and CDR2 YYEEEE come from the germline V gene. CDR3 length: 14 residues. V was clipped by 5 bases and J by 10 bases, with 20 bases between them. This CDR3 is CASRSQFLARAQYF. The CDR3 bases are TGTGCCAGCAGATCTCAATTTCTAGCTCGGGCGCAGTATTTT. Using reference TRBV5-6 and TRBJ2-3 for the parts outside the CDR3, the full variable domain is DAGVTQSPTHLIKTRGQQVTLRCSPKSGHDTVSWYQQALGQGPQFIFQYYEEEERQRGNFPDRFSGHQFPNYSSELNVNALLLGDSALYLCASRSQFLARAQYFGPGTRLTVL.